The rows below give T cell receptor beta chains drawn from one sample of a study of blood T cell repertoires in COVID-19. Libraries were prepared by immunoSEQ multiplex PCR; TCRdb keeps only in-frame clonotypes and omits some of them. Of about 360,000 clones in the sample, around 87% are singletons; the top ten hold around 3%. Source material: peripheral blood. The receptors derive from a human donor in a cohort sampled during active COVID-19. The CDR3 runs from the conserved cysteine through the conserved F or W. A D gene is named only where the DNA matches it firmly. Not all rows give a size; the values are once, few, many and, for expanded clones, a class.

v_call	clone_size	d_call	j_call	cdr3_aa	cdr3_nt
TRBV5-6	NA	NA	TRBJ1-2	CASSPSPGGTAGYTF	TGTGCCAGCAGCCCCTCCCCCGGGGGGACCGCTGGCTACACCTTC
TRBV7-3	NA	NA	TRBJ2-1	CASSLDSNNEQFF	TGTGCCAGCAGCCTAGACTCAAACAATGAGCAGTTCTTC
TRBV18	NA	TRBD2	TRBJ2-1	CASSTGTGGNEQFF	TGTGCCAGCTCAACCGGGACGGGAGGCAATGAGCAGTTCTTC
TRBV6-1	NA	TRBD2	TRBJ2-7	CASSEGSGGLSSYEQYF	TGTGCCAGCAGTGAAGGGAGCGGGGGCCTAAGCTCCTACGAGCAGTACTTC
TRBV3-1/TRBV3-2	NA	NA	TRBJ1-2	CASSQERGTNYGYTF	TGTGCCAGCAGCCAAGAGCGGGGAACTAACTATGGCTACACCTTC
TRBV6-5	NA	NA	TRBJ1-6	CASSYGGDSPLHF	TGTGCCAGCAGTTACGGGGGGGACTCACCCCTCCACTTT
TRBV5-1	NA	NA	TRBJ2-5	CASSLDGEETQYF	TGCGCCAGCAGCTTGGACGGAGAAGAGACCCAGTACTTC
TRBV19	NA	NA	TRBJ1-1	CASSMAANTEAFF	TGTGCCAGTAGTATGGCGGCGAACACTGAAGCTTTCTTT
TRBV7-9	NA	NA	TRBJ2-2	CASSLGGLANTGELFF	TGTGCCAGCAGCTTAGGAGGGCTCGCGAACACCGGGGAGCTGTTTTTT
TRBV7-2	NA	TRBD2	TRBJ2-1	CASTRRIAGGGEQFF	TGTGCCAGCACCCGCCGAATAGCGGGAGGGGGTGAGCAGTTCTTC
TRBV13	few	TRBD2	TRBJ2-7	CASSPIAGGPDEQYF	TGTGCCAGCAGCCCAATAGCGGGAGGGCCCGACGAGCAGTACTTC
TRBV11-1	NA	NA	TRBJ1-2	CASSREQERSYTF	TGTGCCAGCAGCCGCGAACAGGAACGGAGCTACACCTTC
TRBV18	NA	NA	TRBJ2-1	CASSLPRGGFSSYNEQFF	TGTGCCAGCTCACTCCCCCGAGGCGGATTCAGCTCCTACAATGAGCAGTTCTTC
TRBV6-2/TRBV6-3	NA	NA	TRBJ1-2	CASSLQGYYGYTF	TGTGCCAGCAGTTTACAGGGTTACTATGGCTACACCTTC
TRBV29-1	NA	TRBD1	TRBJ2-3	CSVGGTVGTDTQYF	TGCAGCGTTGGGGGGACAGTCGGCACAGATACGCAGTATTTT
TRBV7-8	NA	TRBD1	TRBJ2-7	CASSTGQFEGEQYF	TGTGCCAGCAGCACGGGACAGTTTGAAGGGGAGCAGTACTTC
TRBV29-1	NA	TRBD2	TRBJ2-7	CSPRHGGRRYEQYF	TGCAGCCCCCGACACGGGGGGAGGCGGTACGAGCAGTACTTC
TRBV4-1	NA	NA	TRBJ1-4	CASSQAPPGRAKRATNEKLFF	TGCGCCAGCAGCCAAGCCCCCCCAGGCAGGGCGAAAAGGGCAACTAATGAAAAACTGTTTTTT
TRBV27	once	NA	TRBJ1-6	CASSLRLTYSPLHF	TGTGCCAGCAGTTTGCGGCTGACCTATTCACCCCTCCACTTT
TRBV15	NA	TRBD2	TRBJ2-5	CATSRYRLAGHQETQYF	TGTGCCACCAGCAGATACCGACTAGCGGGGCACCAAGAGACCCAGTACTTC
TRBV3-1/TRBV3-2	NA	NA	TRBJ2-5	CASSQGAGETQYF	TGTGCCAGCAGCCAAGGAGCGGGTGAGACCCAGTACTTC
TRBV4-1	NA	NA	TRBJ2-7	CASSQDRFGGWYEQYF	TGCGCCAGCAGCCAAGATAGGTTTGGGGGGTGGTACGAGCAGTACTTC
TRBV10-3	NA	TRBD1	TRBJ2-7	CAISPGQPYEQYF	TGTGCCATCAGTCCGGGACAGCCGTACGAGCAGTACTTC